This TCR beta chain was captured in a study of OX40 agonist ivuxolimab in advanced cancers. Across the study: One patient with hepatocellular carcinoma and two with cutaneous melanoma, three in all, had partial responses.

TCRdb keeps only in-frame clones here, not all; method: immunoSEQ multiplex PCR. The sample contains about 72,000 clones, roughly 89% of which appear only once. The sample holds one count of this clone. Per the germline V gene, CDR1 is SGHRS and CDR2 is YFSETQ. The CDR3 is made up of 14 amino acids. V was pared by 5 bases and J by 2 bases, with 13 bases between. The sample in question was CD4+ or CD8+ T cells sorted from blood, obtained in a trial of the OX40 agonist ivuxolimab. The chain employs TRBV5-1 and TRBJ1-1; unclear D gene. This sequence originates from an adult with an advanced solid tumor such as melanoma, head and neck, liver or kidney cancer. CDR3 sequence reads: CASRRQVENTEAFF. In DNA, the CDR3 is TGCGCCAGCAGGAGGCAGGTCGAAAACACTGAAGCTTTCTTT.